This entry lists 17 T cell receptor beta chains sequenced from one sample in a study of blood T cell repertoires in COVID-19. TCRdb's table, derived via immunoSEQ multiplex PCR, lists solely in-frame clones and lacks some. Here the sample spans more than 150,000 clones, roughly 82% being singletons. The sequencing input was PBMCs or T cells enriched from blood (not recorded which). These receptor sequences come from a man aged 35 to 55 who had recovered from COVID-19.

The chain is built from TRBV7-3 and TRBJ1-1; D is perhaps TRBD1 (6 bases). The germline V gene encodes CDR1 SGHTA and CDR2 FQGTGA. This CDR3 is 14 amino acids long. V dropped 5 bases and J dropped 5 bases, with 15 bases sitting between them. In DNA form, the CDR3 reads TGTGCCAGCAGCGCCACAGGGATGGGGACTGAAGCTTTCTTT. It encodes CASSATGMGTEAFF.

This chain uses TRBV7-6 with TRBJ2-3; 9 bases fit TRBD1. CDR1 and CDR2 from the germline V gene are SGHVS and FNYEAQ. The CDR3 runs 16 residues. The V and J ends lost 0 bases and 5 bases, in that order; junction bases with no gene match: 6. CDR3 region: CASSLANRGQVDTQYF. In DNA form, the CDR3 reads TGTGCCAGCAGCTTAGCGAACAGGGGGCAGGTAGATACGCAGTATTTT.

The rearrangement links TRBV19 to TRBJ1-6; TRBD1 might be the D (5 bases). V lost 4 bases and J 6 bases, leaving 19 bases between the germline ends. This CDR3 is built from 17 residues. Germline values: CDR1 LNHDA, CDR2 SQIVND (reference sequence). CDR3 in amino acids: CASSTRGRQWANSPLHF. CDR3 coding DNA: TGTGCCAGTAGTACCCGAGGACGACAGTGGGCTAATTCACCCCTCCACTTT.

CDR3 in amino acids: CASSARDDYEQYF. The CDR3 DNA reads as TGTGCCAGCAGCGCCCGGGATGACTACGAGCAGTACTTC. The chain is built from TRBV3-1 (or the pseudogene TRBV3-2) and TRBJ2-7; possibly TRBD2 for D (5 bases). Germline values: CDR1 LGHDT, CDR2 YNNKEL (reference sequence). CDR3 length: 13 residues. Trimming shortened V by 5 bases and J by 3 bases, and 11 bases separated the two germline ends.

This chain connects TRBV28 to TRBJ1-1; D remains ambiguous. The CDR3 totals 12 residues. CDR1 MDHEN and CDR2 SYDVKM come from the germline V gene. V dropped 2 bases and J dropped 8 bases, with 9 bases sitting between them. The CDR3 loop reads CASSLTVREAFF. DNA of the CDR3: TGTGCCAGCAGTTTAACCGTTAGAGAAGCTTTCTTT.

V and J are TRBV28 and TRBJ2-6; no firm D call. This CDR3 has 16 amino acids. Germline V gives CDR1 MDHEN, CDR2 SYDVKM. V dropped 2 bases and J dropped 0 bases, with 8 bases sitting between them. The DNA of the CDR3 is TGTGCCAGCAGTTTAGACATCCGCTCTGGGGCCAACGTCCTGACTTTC. Its protein is CASSLDIRSGANVLTF. Based on the CDR3 plus reference TRBV28 and TRBJ2-6, the full variable domain is DVKVTQSSRYLVKRTGEKVFLECVQDMDHENMFWYRQDPGLGLRLIYFSYDVKMKEKGDIPEGYSVSREKKERFSLILESASTNQTSMYLCASSLDIRSGANVLTFGAGSRLTVL.

This clone was picked up a small number of times. The rearrangement links TRBV5-1 to TRBJ1-2, with 11 bases fitting TRBD1. The germline gives CDR1 SGHRS, CDR2 YFSETQ. The CDR3 runs 15 residues. The junction had 11 bases not matched to a gene; V was cut back by 5 bases and J by 8 bases. The CDR3 DNA reads as TGCGCCAGCAGGACGGGACAGGGGGTATTCAGCGGCTACACCTTC. This translates into CASRTGQGVFSGYTF. Full variable domain (missing parts from reference TRBV5-1 and TRBJ1-2): KAGVTQTPRYLIKTRGQQVTLSCSPISGHRSVSWYQQTPGQGLQFLFEYFSETQRNKGNFPGRFSGRQFSNSRSEMNVSTLELGDSALYLCASRTGQGVFSGYTFGSGTRLTVV.

The chain combines TRBV18 with TRBJ2-1, with D possibly matching TRBD1 (6 bases). The germline gives CDR1 KGHSH, CDR2 LQKENI. Trimming removed 5 bases at V and 10 bases at J, with 12 bases between. The CDR3 covers 12 residues. The CDR3 nucleotides read TGTGCCAGCTCATCGGACAGCTGGGAGCAGTTCTTC. This codes for CASSSDSWEQFF.

This chain uses TRBV29-1 with TRBJ1-1; TRBD1 is a possible D gene (5 bases). Germline V gives CDR1 SQVTM, CDR2 ANQGSEA. V was cut by 6 bases and J by 0 bases, with 8 bases left in between. The CDR3 consists of 12 residues. The DNA for the CDR3 is TGCAGCGTCTCAGGGATGAACACTGAAGCTTTCTTT. It yields the protein CSVSGMNTEAFF.

V usage is TRBV7-3 and J usage is TRBJ1-1; D gene unclear. V was shortened by 5 bases and J by 0 bases, with 7 bases between the two germline ends. Germline values: CDR1 SGHTA, CDR2 FQGTGA. The CDR3 runs 13 residues. As DNA, the CDR3 is TGTGCCAGCAGCCCAAGCCTGAACACTGAAGCTTTCTTT. It translates to CASSPSLNTEAFF.

The chain has TRBV7-9 and TRBJ2-7, with 9 bases identical to TRBD2. Germline CDR1 is SEHNR and CDR2 is FQNEAQ (reference sequence). Losses at the gene ends were 3 bases for V and 0 bases for J; bases not matched to a gene: 0. This CDR3 contains 14 residues. The CDR3 region has the DNA TGTGCCAGCAGCTTTAGCGGGAGCTCCTACGAGCAGTACTTC. It is translated as CASSFSGSSYEQYF. The entire variable domain, with the rest obtained from reference TRBV7-9 and TRBJ2-7, is as follows: DTGVSQNPRHKITKRGQNVTFRCDPISEHNRLYWYRQTLGQGPEFLTYFQNEAQLEKSRLLSDRFSAERPKGSFSTLEIQRTEQGDSAMYLCASSFSGSSYEQYFGPGTRLTVT.

This clone showed up just a few times. The gene calls are TRBV7-9 and TRBJ2-1, with D perhaps TRBD2 (6 bases). The CDR3 length is 15 residues. Trimming left V 1 base short and J 4 bases short, with 11 bases between. Germline V gives CDR1 SEHNR, CDR2 FQNEAQ (reference sequence). The CDR3 DNA is TGTGCCAGCAGCTTAGAGCGGGCTGGGTACAATGAGCAGTTCTTC. Its protein is CASSLERAGYNEQFF.

The chain recombines TRBV3-1 (or the pseudogene TRBV3-2) with TRBJ2-3; possible D gene TRBD1, 6 bases. CDR3 length: 16 amino acids. The V gene lost 1 base and the J gene lost 4 bases, with 15 bases spanning the gap. The germline gives CDR1 LGHDT, CDR2 YNNKEL (reference sequence). Written as DNA, the CDR3 is TGTGCCAGCAGCCAAGGGTTGGGGGCGCTCGCAGATACGCAGTATTTT. Translated: CASSQGLGALADTQYF.

This clone was seen only once. The chain joins TRBV7-9 to TRBJ2-1, with 7 bases matching TRBD2. The CDR3 runs 16 residues. V lost 5 bases and J lost 3; bases outside the gene matches: 10. Germline CDR1 and CDR2: SEHNR and FQNEAQ (reference sequence). The CDR3 spells CASSTSVHDLYNEQFF. The DNA for the CDR3 is TGTGCCAGCAGCACTAGCGTCCACGACCTCTACAATGAGCAGTTCTTC.

The chain combines TRBV12-3 or TRBV12-4 with TRBJ1-4; D is ambiguous. This CDR3 region has 13 residues. The V gene lost 8 bases and the J gene lost 0 bases, with 7 bases spanning the gap. CDR3 bases: TGTGCCAGCCGACTTACAACTAATGAAAAACTGTTTTTT. It is translated as CASRLTTNEKLFF.

This chain links TRBV7-2 with TRBJ2-3; TRBD2 matches 8 bases. The CDR3 has 17 residues. V lost 5 bases and J lost 5; bases outside the gene matches: 15. Germline CDR1 reads SGHTA; CDR2 reads FQGNSA. In DNA, the CDR3 is TGTGCCAGCAGCGCCGTAATCAGCGGGAGTGTTGTAGATACGCAGTATTTT. Its protein is CASSAVISGSVVDTQYF. Full variable domain (outside the CDR3, taken from reference TRBV7-2 and TRBJ2-3): GAGVSQSPSNKVTEKGKDVELRCDPISGHTALYWYRQSLGQGLEFLIYFQGNSAPDKSGLPSDRFSAERTGGSVSTLTIQRTQQEDSAVYLCASSAVISGSVVDTQYFGPGTRLTVL.

The V and J genes are TRBV29-1 and TRBJ2-3; D is possibly TRBD2 (6 bases). The CDR3 covers 15 residues. In germline, CDR1 is SQVTM, CDR2 ANQGSEA. V was cut by 5 bases and J by 2 bases, with 17 bases left in between. CDR3 protein: CSVFWRGSPTDTQYF. CDR3 nucleotides: TGCAGCGTTTTCTGGAGGGGATCCCCCACAGATACGCAGTATTTT.